This T cell receptor beta chain was recorded in a study of blood T cell repertoires in COVID-19. Whole-study context: Acute and convalescent COVID-19 specimens originated in the United States, Italy and Spain. Sources were T cells, B-cell-depleted T cells, or PBMCs; the material itself was cDNA or gDNA.

J lost 0 bases, V lost 0 bases, and 6 bases had no gene match. Looked up from germline, CDR1 is SGHRS and CDR2 is YFSETQ. There are 16 residues in the CDR3. Original processing notes: By means of reference gene primer amplification, nucleated cell counts were estimated. Profiled with immunoSEQ multiplex PCR; TCRdb holds only in-frame clones, not every one. V and J calls and clone size come straight from that table; D and trimming were deduced from the DNA. This sample has under 65,000 clones, with more than 60% found just once. On this clone: The sample has other DNA sequences that encode this CDR3 too.

The sequenced material came from peripheral blood. This clonotype originated in an older woman with acute or convalescent COVID-19. The chain is built from TRBV5-1 and TRBJ2-7; 7 nucleotides agree with TRBD1. In nucleotides, the CDR3 is TGCGCCAGCAGCTTGGTATGGGACAGAAGCTCCTACGAGCAGTACTTC. It is translated as CASSLVWDRSSYEQYF.